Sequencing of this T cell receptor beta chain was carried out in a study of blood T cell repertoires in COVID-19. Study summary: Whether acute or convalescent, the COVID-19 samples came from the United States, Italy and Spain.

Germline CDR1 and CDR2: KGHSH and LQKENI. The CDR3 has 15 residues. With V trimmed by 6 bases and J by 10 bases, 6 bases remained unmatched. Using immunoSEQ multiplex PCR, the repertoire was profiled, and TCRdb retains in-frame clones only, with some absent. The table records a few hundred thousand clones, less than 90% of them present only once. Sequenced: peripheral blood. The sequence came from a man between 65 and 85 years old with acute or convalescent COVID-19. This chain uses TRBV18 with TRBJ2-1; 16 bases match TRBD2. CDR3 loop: CASSAGTSGREEQFF. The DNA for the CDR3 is TGTGCCAGCTCGGCCGGGACTAGCGGGAGGGAGGAGCAGTTCTTC. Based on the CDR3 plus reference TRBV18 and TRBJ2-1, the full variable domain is NAGVMQNPRHLVRRRGQEARLRCSPMKGHSHVYWYRQLPEEGLKFMVYLQKENIIDESGMPKERFSAEFPKEGPSILRIQQVVRGDSAAYFCASSAGTSGREEQFFGPGTRLTVL.